This record covers a single T cell receptor (beta chain). The count of this clone is one. Its antigen is unknown. Base qualities were left out, and no much larger clone turns up one base away. The sample comes from a study of cytomegalovirus exposure and HLA in healthy donors (dated by TCRdb to about 2017). Context from the whole study: In an earlier analysis of about 560 of the donors, 250 to 350 Gb of sequence data and 117 million unique TCR beta sequences from roughly 200 million T cells were reported. An early release that covered about 600 HLA-typed donors contained 300 to 350 gigabases of sequencing data and tens of millions of unique TCR sequences. Of the 350 to 450 genotyped donors, approximately 80% were placed in the genetic ancestry cluster associated with self-reported Caucasian donors. The study was designed to test whether signatures of past pathogen exposure could be identified by cataloging public T cell receptors. The T cell repertoires of several hundred subjects were profiled by immunosequencing and related to cytomegalovirus serostatus. Besides the first cohort of 550 to 750 subjects, a separate validation cohort made up of 120 or so different subjects was used. High-throughput TCR immunosequencing, statistical association of individual TCRs with disease status, and machine learning were combined to predict cytomegalovirus infection status. A later analysis re-analyzed previously published TCR beta repertoires from 666 donors and added high-resolution HLA genotyping to study TCR occurrence patterns. In the later analysis, no new phenotypic data were used to find candidate immune exposures; instead, reliance was placed on TCR beta sequences and their occurrence across donors. An earlier analysis of 500 to 750 of the donors applied high-throughput TCR beta sequencing to assess whether each TCR beta V gene segment acted as functional or pseudogenic. Donor age, sex, ethnicity and CMV serostatus were collected together with the repertoire data. Genome-wide SNP genotypes for about three fifths of the roughly 670 donors were used in a later genetic analysis, which treated that subset as a discovery cohort. All discovery cohort repertoires had been generated using a single sequencing platform. Class I and class II HLA loci were covered by the typing at four-digit resolution. Typing coverage differed by locus: A, B, C, DRB1 and DQB1 were typed in roughly 620-640 donors, DQA1 in 500 to 550, DPA1 in 600 to 610, and DPB1 in 400 to 480. Roughly five DR-DQ haplotypes were handled as single units for association and clustering because linkage in the cohort was strong. Among roughly 400 genotyped donors of the cohort, an average of around 250,000 unique TCR beta nucleotide sequences was sequenced per donor, of which about 20% were non-productive.

The paper's findings and limits, for the study overall: A cluster of highly shared sequence variants was judged likely to be a technical artifact of the sequencing pipeline. The authors suggested that the approach could potentially be extended to other disease states and immunological phenotypes. According to a later genetic analysis, donors in an Asian-associated ancestry cluster had fewer N-insertions in productive TCRs than the roughly 700-donor mean. A further reported finding was that TCR beta sequences accurately predicted the HLA-A and HLA-B alleles for most subjects in the first cohort. Several of the top co-occurrence clusters appeared to be linked to parvovirus B19, influenza, CMV and Epstein-Barr virus, according to a later analysis. Sequencing depth was assumed to be roughly uniform across donors in the presence/absence analyses, though that assumption may not hold. At a false discovery rate of 0.05, a later analysis linked 16,000 or so TCR beta sequences to specific HLA alleles. A total of 150 or so TCR beta chains were listed by the study as associated with cytomegalovirus. Some IMGT-functional V segments, including TRBV6-2 and TRBV6-3, could not be told apart with the 87-base-pair reads, so those segments were excluded. For the cohort, immune exposure information was limited to CMV serostatus. Assigning TCR associations to individual alleles was difficult when HLA alleles, especially DR and DQ, strongly co-occurred. Because counts were too low, around 18 rarely observed V segments, including chromosome 9 orphons, were left out of the earlier analysis of about 500 of the donors. In a later analysis, most CMV-associated TCR beta chains were found to appear HLA-restricted, with HLA associations seemingly driven largely by CMV exposure. Cytomegalovirus status was reported to be diagnosed by the classifier with high specificity and sensitivity in both the original and validation cohorts. Correlated functional status among segregating V segments might reflect linkage disequilibrium, but an unknown experimental factor could not be ruled out. While some public TCRs were present in many individuals, most TCR sequences turned up only very rarely across donors. In an earlier analysis of some 550 of the donors, most TCR beta V segments were observed in productive rearrangements about 87% or about 30% of the time, broadly matching IMGT annotations. In a later analysis, HLA-associated TCR beta chains were found to be more clonally expanded and to have lower generation probabilities than equally common non-associated chains. A later analysis found that TCR association rates varied across HLA loci, with DRB1 alleles showing the most associated TCRs and HLA-C alleles the fewest. Three of the identified cytomegalovirus-associated TCR beta chains were confirmed in vitro to be specific for cytomegalovirus antigens. A later genetic analysis associated a missense DCLRE1C variant with V-gene and J-gene trimming of TCR beta chains, and an independent cohort replicated the association. HLA typing was unavailable for some donors at each locus, so association tests used only the typed subset. The cohort was sequenced for TCR beta chains only, and without alpha or paired-chain data the features that could be detected were limited.

The cohort consisted of 650 to 700 healthy bone marrow donors. At the time of sampling, every cohort member was nominally healthy, though immune exposures that went unrecorded were likely present. The donor was CMV seronegative and was included in the group of hundreds of seronegative cohort members. Each donor provided a peripheral blood sample, and peripheral blood mononuclear cells were used for TCR beta sequencing. The Qiagen DNeasy Blood Extraction Kit was used to extract genomic DNA from the blood cell samples. Counted from cysteine to phenylalanine, this CDR3 has 13 amino acids. The kept DNA is CDR3 alone, 39 bases in frame from the first base. The germline V gene provides CDR1 SNHLY and CDR2 FYNNEI. V and J lose 4 bases and 9 bases, and a span of 10 bases separates them. Library construction relied on the immunoSEQ multiplex PCR assay. For the multiplex PCR, a mixture combining 60 forward primers for TCR Vbeta segments and 13 reverse primers for TCR Jbeta segments was used. A multiplex PCR assay on genomic DNA amplified the CDR3 region of rearranged TCR beta genes. Amplified TCR beta libraries were sequenced as 87-base-pair reads on the Illumina HiSeq System. In the original analysis: A later analysis tallied around 82 million unique TCR beta chains across the 666 repertoires, and some 10 million of those chains were shared by two or more donors. Raw reads were error-corrected and collapsed into unique sequences by a nearest-neighbor algorithm in which closely related sequences were merged to remove PCR and sequencing errors. CDR3 sequences were aligned to IMGT reference sequences to assign V, D and J gene segments. For a sequence to be retained, at least a six-nucleotide match to both a V gene segment and a J gene segment was required. A rearrangement was called productive if the CDR3 had no stop codons and remained in frame with V and J, and every other rearrangement was called non-productive. Following IMGT convention, CDR3 was defined as the stretch from the second conserved V-encoded cysteine to the conserved J-encoded phenylalanine. The earlier analysis of 500 to 600 of the donors excluded sequences that lacked an unambiguous match to a single V gene segment. An earlier analysis of several hundred of the donors called V segments functional above 56.7% productive rearrangements and segregating when the between-donor standard deviation exceeded 5%. A statistical classification framework was built for diagnosing cytomegalovirus status from the catalog of TCR beta chain sequences. In a later analysis, V and J genes were assigned by comparing TCR nucleotide sequences against IMGT/GENE-DB human TR gene sequences. The TCRdist pipeline was used in a later analysis to assign CDR3 sequences and most-parsimonious VDJ recombination scenarios. In a later analysis, each TCR beta chain was defined by its CDR3 amino acid sequence together with its V-gene family, and reads lacking a unique V-gene family were excluded. A later analysis removed several hundred highly shared, low-generation-probability nucleotide sequences to deal with suspected cross-contamination and a sequencing artifact. For each public chain, a later analysis derived a clonal expansion index from normalized ranks of inferred template counts within each repertoire. In a later analysis, generation probabilities were computed using a VDJ recombination model fitted to out-of-frame rearrangements, and the results were checked against IGoR. In a later analysis, hypergeometric tests were used to score TCR-TCR, TCR-HLA and TCR-CMV co-occurrence, with a repertoire-size bias correction applied to TCR pairs. In a later analysis, false discovery rates were estimated by permuting HLA or CMV assignments 20 times. A later analysis grouped co-occurring TCRs with DBSCAN, adding TCRdist sequence similarity when clustering within HLA-allele-positive subsets. For co-occurrence clustering, repertoires with fewer than 30,000 or more than 120,000 public chains were excluded, along with about five repertoires with anomalous nucleotide sharing. TCRdb took over this immuneACCESS table, retaining in-frame rearrangements with V and J assigned. Such tables are incomplete; in checked studies, under half of the missing clones stem from an unresolved V gene, and the remainder is unexplained. V and J calls and clone size are given by that table; D and trimming were obtained from the DNA. The sample data list fewer than 120,000 clones, and approximately 83% of these were observed just once. About 1.8% of the sample belongs to the ten largest clones.

The V and J genes are TRBV2 and TRBJ1-6; possibly the D gene is TRBD1, per 6 matching bases. The TCR comes from a man aged 35 to 55 in good health and CMV-seronegative. Input material: PBMCs. The CDR3 corresponds to CASSVYRASPLHF. Read as DNA, the sequence is TGTGCCAGCAGTGTATACAGGGCTTCACCCCTCCACTTT.